These 21 T cell receptor beta chains were sequenced from one sample in a study of T cell repertoires in cytomegalovirus infection (dated by TCRdb to the late 2010s). Data came from an Illumina HiSeq 1500. The raw public data were reprocessed by TCRdb itself: fastp quality trimming at Q25, MiXCR clonotype calling, in-frame beta chains only. Duplicate CDR3 protein sequences are folded into a single record with the most common DNA and genes. The sample yields some 170,000 distinct CDR3 sequences; approximately 17% were counted once. Jointly, the top ten make up roughly 24% of the sample. The specimen was CD8+ T cells from PBMCs. These receptors originate from a human donor in good health (CMV status not recorded). Some clones in this sample may be carry-over from other donors' samples.

This clonotype was detected only a few times. The rearrangement joins TRBV2 to TRBJ1-1; D not certain. This CDR3 has 16 residues. The germline CDR1 and CDR2 sequences are SNHLY and FYNNEI. The V end lost 2 bases, the J end lost 0 bases, and 13 bases lay between the germline ends. The CDR3 reads CASSEPGLWMNTEAFF. The CDR3 coding sequence is TGTGCCAGCAGTGAACCGGGTCTGTGGATGAACACTGAAGCTTTCTTT.

The CDR3, as DNA: TGCAGTGCTAGAGAACTAGCGGGGCCCTCCTACGAGCAGTACTTC. This encodes CSARELAGPSYEQYF. The chain recombines TRBV20-1 with TRBJ2-7, with 10 bases identical to TRBD2. J lost 0 bases, V lost 0 bases, and 2 bases had no gene match. The CDR3 contains 15 residues. The germline gives CDR1 DFQATT, CDR2 SNEGSKA (reference sequence).

A few counts support this clonotype. This chain joins TRBV10-3 and TRBJ2-7; 7 bases match TRBD1. J gave up 3 bases and V 10 bases, and 6 bases lay outside the gene matches. CDR3 length: 12 residues. The germline CDR1 and CDR2 sequences are ENHRY and SYGVKD. The DNA of the CDR3 is TGTGCCACCACCGGGACAGTCTACGAGCAGTACTTC. Translated, it gives CATTGTVYEQYF.

The rearrangement joins TRBV20-1 to TRBJ1-5; D is possibly TRBD1 (5 bases). The V end was cut by 0 bases, the J end by 5 bases, with 17 bases between. This CDR3 is 16 amino acids long. Germline V gene lookup returns CDR1 DFQATT and CDR2 SNEGSKA (reference sequence). CDR3 nucleotides: TGCAGTGCTAGAGATGGGGGGGTACGTTGGGATCAGCCCCAGCATTTT. It encodes CSARDGGVRWDQPQHF.

The CDR3 loop reads CASSPNFRGGNSYNEQFF. For the CDR3, the DNA is TGTGCCAGCAGTCCCAACTTCCGCGGGGGCAACTCCTACAATGAGCAGTTCTTC. The chain employs TRBV6-2 or TRBV6-3 and TRBJ2-1; maybe TRBD2 (7 bases). This CDR3 is built from 18 residues. The germline V and J ends were trimmed by 5 bases and 0 bases, with 20 bases remaining between them. Germline-derived CDR1 and CDR2 are MNHEY and SVGEGT.

A few counts support this clonotype. This chain joins TRBV6-2 or TRBV6-3 and TRBJ2-6; D perhaps matches TRBD1 (6 bases). This CDR3 region has 19 residues. Germline CDR1 is MNHEY and CDR2 is SVGEGT. V was trimmed by 2 bases and J by 0 bases, leaving 17 bases between them. In nucleotides, the CDR3 is TGTGCCAGCAGTTACGACCGGGACATTACTTCCTCTGGGGCCAACGTCCTGACTTTC. As protein: CASSYDRDITSSGANVLTF.

There are a few counts of this clonotype. V usage is TRBV27 and J usage is TRBJ2-1; TRBD2 might be the D (7 bases). The V and J ends lost 2 bases and 7 bases respectively, with 15 bases between them. There are 15 residues in the CDR3. Germline V gene data show CDR1 as MNHEY and CDR2 as SMNVEV (reference sequence). The CDR3 nucleotides read TGTGCCAGCAGTTTACAATGGAGGGGGGGTAATGAGCAGTTCTTC. Its translation is CASSLQWRGGNEQFF.

This clonotype was seen a few times. The rearrangement uses TRBV10-1 and TRBJ1-1, with D hard to call. This CDR3 spans 13 amino acids. With 2 bases removed from V and 3 bases from J, the gap between germline ends came to 7 bases. The germline gives CDR1 WNHNN, CDR2 SYGVQD (reference sequence). The CDR3 loop is CASSEGSDTEAFF. Here the CDR3 DNA reads TGCGCCAGCAGTGAGGGTTCGGACACTGAAGCTTTCTTT.

In the case of this clonotype: At one boundary the junction diverges from the germline segment, which might be a read error. The chain carries TRBV7-9 and TRBJ1-4; D is unclear. CDR1 and CDR2 from the germline V gene are SEHNR and FQNEAQ (reference sequence). CDR3 length: 17 amino acids. This CDR3 is CACSLGKDGSTNEKLFF. The CDR3 DNA is TGTGCCTGCAGCTTAGGGAAGGATGGCAGTACTAATGAAAAACTGTTTTTT. The variable domain in full, with the rest retrieved from reference TRBV7-9 and TRBJ1-4, is DTGVSQNPRHKITKRGQNVTFRCDPISEHNRLYWYRQTLGQGPEFLTYFQNEAQLEKSRLLSDRFSAERPKGSFSTLEIQRTEQGDSAMYLCACSLGKDGSTNEKLFFGSGTQLSVL.

V is TRBV7-6 and J is TRBJ2-1, with D maybe TRBD1 (5 bases). CDR1 is SGHVS, CDR2 FNYEAQ, per germline. Between the trimmed V and J ends, which lost 6 bases and 3 bases, there was a span of 12 bases. The CDR3 loop spans 14 amino acids. The CDR3 DNA sequence: TGTGCCAGCAGTTATGACAGTGGCTACAATGAGCAGTTCTTC. Protein product: CASSYDSGYNEQFF.

This clonotype was counted a few times. This chain uses TRBV4-2 with TRBJ1-1; the match to TRBD1 covers 10 bases. Trimming removed 3 bases from V and 0 bases from J; junction bases left unmatched: 7. This CDR3 comprises 17 residues. Germline V CDR1 and CDR2: LGHNA, YNFKEQ. This CDR3 is CASSHPPTGGVNTEAFF. The CDR3 DNA follows: TGTGCCAGCAGCCACCCTCCGACAGGGGGCGTGAACACTGAAGCTTTCTTT.

The chain recombines TRBV25-1 with TRBJ2-7; D is ambiguous. Germline values: CDR1 MGHDK, CDR2 SYGVNS. The CDR3 has 13 residues. Trimming took 1 base from V and 6 from J, leaving 10 bases between them. CDR3 sequence reads: CASSEFKLAEQYF. The CDR3 DNA reads TGTGCCAGCAGTGAATTTAAATTAGCCGAGCAGTACTTC.

This clonotype was counted only a few times. The chain combines TRBV11-2 with TRBJ2-2; TRBD2 matches 9 bases. J lost 0 bases, V lost 5 bases, and 10 bases had no gene match. The length of the CDR3 is 18 residues. The germline V gene has CDR1 SGHAT and CDR2 FQNNGV. CDR3 DNA: TGTGCCAGCAGCCTATACCGTAGCGGGGGCCCGAACACCGGGGAGCTGTTTTTT. Its protein product is CASSLYRSGGPNTGELFF.

CDR3 loop: CASSPDRSSYNSPLHF. The CDR3 bases are TGTGCCAGCAGCCCGGACAGGAGCTCCTATAATTCACCCCTCCACTTT. V gene TRBV28 combines with J gene TRBJ1-6; 7 bases line up with TRBD1. The CDR3 runs 16 residues. Germline V CDR1 and CDR2: MDHEN, SYDVKM. The ends lost 6 bases at V and 0 bases at J; junction bases unmatched: 5.

The rearrangement links TRBV7-9 to TRBJ1-1, with 8 bases that match TRBD1. The CDR3 has 15 residues. Germline loops: CDR1 SEHNR, CDR2 FQNEAQ (reference sequence). The junction had 10 bases not matched to a gene; V was cut back by 5 bases and J by 5 bases. As DNA, the CDR3 is TGTGCCAGCAGCCTTCGGACAGGGAGACGAACTGAAGCTTTCTTT. As protein: CASSLRTGRRTEAFF.

The V gene is TRBV28, the J gene TRBJ2-7, with 7 nucleotides matching TRBD1. This CDR3 region has 13 residues. Germline V CDR1 and CDR2: MDHEN, SYDVKM. V dropped 10 bases and J dropped 6; count of bases not matched to a gene: 12. CDR3 coding DNA: TGTGCCACCGACAGGGATCGGGCGAGCGAGCAGTACTTC. Protein product: CATDRDRASEQYF.

The rearrangement links TRBV12-5 to TRBJ2-1; D is undetermined. CDR1 LGHNT and CDR2 FRNRAP come from the germline V gene. The CDR3 has 12 residues. Trimming took 3 bases from V and 7 from J, leaving 7 bases between them. The CDR3: CASGFSRNEQFF. The CDR3 DNA reads as TGTGCTAGTGGTTTCAGCAGGAATGAGCAGTTCTTC. The whole variable domain, remainder taken from reference TRBV12-5 and TRBJ2-1, is DARVTQTPRHKVTEMGQEVTMRCQPILGHNTVFWYRQTMMQGLELLAYFRNRAPLDDSGMPKDRFSAEMPDATLATLKIQPSEPRDSAVYFCASGFSRNEQFFGPGTRLTVL.

The genes are TRBV6-6 and TRBJ1-5, with a possible D match to TRBD1 (5 bases). Germline CDR1 MNHNY, CDR2 SVGAGI (reference sequence). With 6 bases removed from V and 0 bases from J, the gap between germline ends came to 12 bases. CDR3 length: 15 residues. CDR3 residues: CASSSDGGSNQPQHF. The DNA for the CDR3 is TGTGCCAGCAGCTCCGACGGGGGTAGCAATCAGCCCCAGCATTTT.

This clonotype was detected a few times. V is TRBV7-9 and J is TRBJ2-7, with 7 bases matching TRBD1. CDR3 length equals 15 residues. J was trimmed by 1 base and V by 5 bases; bases with no gene match: 8. CDR1 and CDR2 from the germline V gene are SEHNR and FQNEAQ (reference sequence). In nucleotides, the CDR3 is TGTGCCAGCAGCCCGCCGACAGGGTGGTCCTACGAGCAGTACTTC. Translated: CASSPPTGWSYEQYF.

This clonotype was seen a few times. V usage is TRBV6-2 or TRBV6-3 and J usage is TRBJ2-7; D gene unclear. Trimming left V 5 bases short and J 1 base short, with 9 bases between. The CDR3 has 13 amino acids. CDR1 is MNHEY and CDR2 is SVGEGT in the germline V gene. The CDR3 DNA follows: TGTGCCAGCAGTCAAGGCCGTTCCTACGAGCAGTACTTC. Its translation is CASSQGRSYEQYF.

This clonotype was counted between two and nine times. This chain joins TRBV5-4 and TRBJ2-1, with a possible D match to TRBD1 (5 bases). CDR1 and CDR2 from the germline V gene are SGHNT and YYREEE (reference sequence). The CDR3 is made up of 12 amino acids. V lost 0 bases, J lost 9 bases, and 7 bases lay in between. CDR3 in DNA: TGTGCCAGCAGCTTGGGGACATCTGAGCAGTTCTTC. Amino acid sequence: CASSLGTSEQFF.